The 5 T cell receptor beta chains presented below share a single source sample, sequenced in a study of T cells after yellow fever vaccination. MiXCR was run by TCRdb on the 5' RACE reads, yielding one entry per CDR3 protein. Of tens of thousands of distinct CDR3 sequences listed, 7.3% are singletons. Here the sequenced sample was CD8+ T cells sorted from PBMCs, taken around 10 days after the first yellow fever vaccination. All receptors derive from a man between 18 and 29 years old who received the YFV17D yellow fever vaccine.

This clonotype was recorded a few times. The chain couples TRBV19 to TRBJ2-3; D remains ambiguous. The CDR3 contains 14 residues. From germline, CDR1 is LNHDA and CDR2 SQIVND (reference sequence). The V end was cut by 1 base, the J end by 1 base, with 6 bases between. This CDR3 reads CASSIVSGTDTQYF. CDR3 bases: TGTGCCAGTAGTATAGTCAGTGGCACAGATACGCAGTATTTT.

This clonotype was counted only a few times. V and J are TRBV7-4 and TRBJ2-1; 9 bases are shared with TRBD1. Losses at the gene ends were 1 base for V and 6 bases for J; bases not matched to a gene: 10. This CDR3 spans 17 amino acids. Per germline, CDR1 SGHVT and CDR2 SQSDAQ. The CDR3 region has the DNA TGTGCCAGCAGCTTAGGTTTATCGGGACAGGGTCTCAATGAGCAGTTCTTC. This gives the protein CASSLGLSGQGLNEQFF.

This clonotype was seen at least ten times. The CDR3 DNA reads TGCGCCAGCAGCCAGGAGGACAGGAACGGAGGGGAAAAACTGTTTTTT. Residues: CASSQEDRNGGEKLFF. The chain combines TRBV4-3 with TRBJ1-4, with TRBD1 identical over 7 bases. The V gene's germline CDR1 is LGHNA and CDR2 YSLEER. The V and J ends lost 3 bases and 8 bases, in that order; junction bases with no gene match: 12. CDR3 size: 16 residues.

This clonotype has a handful of counts. The chain carries TRBV20-1 and TRBJ1-5; maybe TRBD1 (5 bases). V was trimmed by 3 bases and J by 4 bases, leaving 19 bases between them. Germline CDR1 is DFQATT and CDR2 is SNEGSKA (reference sequence). The CDR3 has 16 residues. The CDR3 DNA reads as TGCAGTGCTAGGGCATCGGGACGGCGAGGGAATCAGCCCCAGCATTTT. Translated, it gives CSARASGRRGNQPQHF.

This clonotype was counted ten times or more. The chain combines TRBV7-6 with TRBJ1-1; maybe TRBD1 (5 bases). The CDR3 is 13 amino acids. Trimming pared 5 bases from V and 6 bases from J, leaving 13 bases between. Germline V gene lookup returns CDR1 SGHVS and CDR2 FNYEAQ. This chain's CDR3 is CASSRGGGSEAFF. In DNA, the CDR3 is TGTGCCAGCAGCAGAGGTGGGGGGTCTGAAGCTTTCTTT.